This T cell receptor (beta chain) was recorded in a study of blood T cell repertoires in COVID-19. Overall study context: The origin of the acute and convalescent COVID-19 samples was the United States, Italy and Spain. T cells, B-cell-depleted T cells, or PBMCs supplied cDNA or gDNA.

Methods used by the authors: Amplification of reference gene primers was used by the study to estimate nucleated cell counts. Here immunoSEQ multiplex PCR was the method, and the copy in TCRdb shows in-frame clones only, minus some. V and J calls and clone size follow that table, whereas D and trimming were derived from the DNA. The repertoire consists of 88,000 or so clones, with roughly 77% occurring once and the leading ten covering more than 20%. CDR3 length: 17 amino acids. In germline, CDR1 is LNHNV, CDR2 YYDKDF (reference sequence). The V segment lost 1 base and the J segment 5 bases; nucleotides outside the gene matches: 8.

The V and J genes are TRBV15 and TRBJ2-1, with 10 bases identical to TRBD1. This TCR was recovered from a human donor in a cohort sampled during active COVID-19. Specimen: peripheral blood. The CDR3 sequence is CATSRVVDRGIHNEQFF. DNA of the CDR3: TGTGCCACCAGCAGAGTGGTGGACAGGGGGATTCACAATGAGCAGTTCTTC.